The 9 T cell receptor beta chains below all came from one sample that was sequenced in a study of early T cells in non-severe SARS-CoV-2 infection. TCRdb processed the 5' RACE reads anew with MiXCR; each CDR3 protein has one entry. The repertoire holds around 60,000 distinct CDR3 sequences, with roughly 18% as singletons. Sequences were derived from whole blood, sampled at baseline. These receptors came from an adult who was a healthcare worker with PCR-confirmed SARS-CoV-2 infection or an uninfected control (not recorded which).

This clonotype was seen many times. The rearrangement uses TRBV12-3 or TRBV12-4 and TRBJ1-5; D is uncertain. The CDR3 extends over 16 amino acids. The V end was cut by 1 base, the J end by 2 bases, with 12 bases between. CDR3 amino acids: CASSLVSGPGNQPQHF. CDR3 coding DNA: TGTGCCAGCAGTTTAGTATCGGGTCCGGGCAATCAGCCCCAGCATTTT.

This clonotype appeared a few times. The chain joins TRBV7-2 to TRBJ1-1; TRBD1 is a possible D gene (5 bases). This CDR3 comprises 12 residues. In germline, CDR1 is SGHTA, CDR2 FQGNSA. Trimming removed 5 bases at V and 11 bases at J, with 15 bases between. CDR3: CASSQSGKGAFF. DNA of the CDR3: TGTGCCAGCAGCCAATCTGGCAAGGGGGCTTTCTTT.

The DNA for the CDR3 is TGTGCCAGCAGCCCGGGTGCAGTCGACTACGAGCAGTACTTC. Translating it yields CASSPGAVDYEQYF. This chain connects TRBV9 to TRBJ2-7; D is undetermined. The V gene lost 4 bases and the J gene lost 3 bases, with 14 bases spanning the gap. Germline values: CDR1 SGDLS, CDR2 YYNGEE. The CDR3 has 14 residues.

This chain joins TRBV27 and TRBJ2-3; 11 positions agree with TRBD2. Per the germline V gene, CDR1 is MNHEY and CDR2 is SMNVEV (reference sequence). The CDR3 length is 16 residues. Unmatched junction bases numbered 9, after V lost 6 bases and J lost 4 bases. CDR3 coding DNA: TGTGCCAGCAGATTTAGCGGGAGGGCCAGGCCAGATACGCAGTATTTT. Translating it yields CASRFSGRARPDTQYF.

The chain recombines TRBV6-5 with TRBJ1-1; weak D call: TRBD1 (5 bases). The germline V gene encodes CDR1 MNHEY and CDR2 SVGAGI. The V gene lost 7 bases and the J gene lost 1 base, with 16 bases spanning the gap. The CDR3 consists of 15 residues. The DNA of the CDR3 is TGTGCCAGCACCAACCGGGGGGGAAGGAACACTGAAGCTTTCTTT. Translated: CASTNRGGRNTEAFF.

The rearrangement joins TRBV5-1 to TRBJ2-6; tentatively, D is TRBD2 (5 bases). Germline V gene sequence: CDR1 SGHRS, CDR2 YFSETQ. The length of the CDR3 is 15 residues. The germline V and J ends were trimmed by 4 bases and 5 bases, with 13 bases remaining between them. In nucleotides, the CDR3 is TGCGCCAGCAGCGTAGGGAGCAACTGGGCCAACGTCCTGACTTTC. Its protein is CASSVGSNWANVLTF.

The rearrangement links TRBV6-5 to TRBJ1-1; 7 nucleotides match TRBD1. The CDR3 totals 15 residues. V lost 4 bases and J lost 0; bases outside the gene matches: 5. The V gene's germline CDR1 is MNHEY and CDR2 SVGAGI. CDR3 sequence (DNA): TGTGCCAGCAGTTCCCAGGGGGGGATGAACACTGAAGCTTTCTTT. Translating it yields CASSSQGGMNTEAFF.

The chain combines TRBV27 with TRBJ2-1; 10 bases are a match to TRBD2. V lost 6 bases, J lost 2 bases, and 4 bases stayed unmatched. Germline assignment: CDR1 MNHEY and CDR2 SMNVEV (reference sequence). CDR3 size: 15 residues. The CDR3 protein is CASSQRGGTYNEQFF. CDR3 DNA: TGTGCCAGCAGCCAGCGGGGGGGCACCTACAATGAGCAGTTCTTC.

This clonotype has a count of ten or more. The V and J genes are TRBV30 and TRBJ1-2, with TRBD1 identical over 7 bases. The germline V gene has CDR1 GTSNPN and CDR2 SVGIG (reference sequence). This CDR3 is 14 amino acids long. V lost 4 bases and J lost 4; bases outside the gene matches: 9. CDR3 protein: CAWTGGRGAYGYTF. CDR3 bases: TGTGCCTGGACTGGGGGCAGGGGGGCCTATGGCTACACCTTC.